These 24 T cell receptor beta chains came from one sample sequenced in a study of identifying expanded T cells in peripheral blood. Sequenced by immunoSEQ multiplex PCR; TCRdb stores in-frame clones only, minus some. The top ten hold about 14% of the sample, which has more than 85,000 clones, approximately 89% seen once. Specimen: blood. Receptors were obtained from a person between 18 and 75 years old in good health.

This clone was seen only once. The chain carries TRBV27 and TRBJ1-5; D is unresolved. Deletions cut 6 bases from V and 6 bases from J, with 15 bases between. Germline values: CDR1 MNHEY, CDR2 SMNVEV (reference sequence). The CDR3 spans 14 residues. The CDR3 region is CASRNGPFGQPQHF. The CDR3 region has the DNA TGTGCCAGCAGAAATGGGCCCTTCGGTCAGCCCCAGCATTTT.

In this sample, this clone turned up a few times. This sequence joins TRBV29-1 and TRBJ1-2, with D unclear. CDR1 and CDR2 from the germline V gene are SQVTM and ANQGSEA. This CDR3 comprises 11 residues. Between the trimmed V and J ends, which lost 4 bases and 7 bases, there was a span of 10 bases. The CDR3 reads CSVVEGAGYTF. The DNA of the CDR3 is TGCAGCGTTGTGGAAGGAGCTGGCTACACCTTC.

The V and J genes are TRBV29-1 and TRBJ2-5; 7 nucleotides align to TRBD1. V shed 6 bases and J 5 bases; nucleotides not matched to a gene: 12. The length of the CDR3 is 14 residues. Germline V lookup: CDR1 SQVTM, CDR2 ANQGSEA. CDR3 amino acids: CSVGVGQRGETQYF. The CDR3 coding sequence is TGCAGCGTCGGAGTGGGACAGAGGGGGGAGACCCAGTACTTC.

The gene calls are TRBV5-1 and TRBJ1-6; no clear D gene. The V and J ends lost 0 bases and 5 bases respectively, with 15 bases between them. This CDR3 has 17 residues. From germline, CDR1 is SGHRS and CDR2 YFSETQ. The CDR3 region is CASSLAGLFSNNSPLHF. CDR3 DNA sequence: TGCGCCAGCAGCTTGGCCGGCCTTTTCTCTAATAATTCACCCCTCCACTTT.

The V call is TRBV7-2, the J call TRBJ2-7; D gene ambiguous. CDR3 length: 12 amino acids. Germline V lookup: CDR1 SGHTA, CDR2 FQGNSA. V lost 6 bases, J lost 7 bases, and 13 bases lay in between. In DNA, the CDR3 is TGTGCCAGCAGTCAGCCTCTTGGAGAGCAGTACTTC. It encodes CASSQPLGEQYF.

The V call is TRBV19, the J call TRBJ2-2; tentatively, D is TRBD1 (6 bases). From germline, CDR1 is LNHDA and CDR2 SQIVND (reference sequence). V was pared by 7 bases and J by 7 bases, with 16 bases between. This CDR3 has 14 amino acids. CDR3 coding DNA: TGTGCCAGTATTCAGGGGCCCATTGGCGGGGAGCTGTTTTTT. Translation gives CASIQGPIGGELFF.

The V gene is TRBV30, the J gene TRBJ1-3; TRBD1 matches at 8 bases. J was trimmed by 3 bases and V by 4 bases; bases with no gene match: 8. Germline CDR1 reads GTSNPN; CDR2 reads SVGIG (reference sequence). The CDR3 contains 15 residues. In DNA, the CDR3 is TGTGCCTGGACGACCGGACAGGGCCTTGGAAACACCATATATTTT. Protein product: CAWTTGQGLGNTIYF.

V is TRBV6-4 and J is TRBJ1-2; 9 bases are shared with TRBD1. The V and J ends lost 6 bases and 5 bases, in that order; junction bases with no gene match: 10. The V gene's germline CDR1 is MRHNA and CDR2 SNTAGT. The CDR3 runs to 15 residues. CDR3 protein: CASSAGTGTEYGYTF. As DNA, the CDR3 is TGTGCCAGCAGCGCCGGGACAGGGACGGAATATGGCTACACCTTC.

Turning to this clone: Germline and junction disagree at one end, which may indicate a read error. This chain links TRBV28 with TRBJ2-7; D call uncertain. Germline V gene sequence: CDR1 MDHEN, CDR2 SYDVKM. The CDR3 totals 11 residues. CDR3 residues: CASSLTHQFDF. The CDR3 DNA reads as TGTGCCAGCAGTTTAACCCATCAGTTTGACTTC.

The V gene is TRBV2, the J gene TRBJ1-1; D is unclear. V gave up 8 bases and J gave up 0 bases, with 4 bases separating them. The V gene's germline CDR1 is SNHLY and CDR2 FYNNEI. CDR3 length: 11 amino acids. The CDR3 is CASCVNTEAFF. The CDR3 DNA sequence: TGTGCCAGCTGCGTGAACACTGAAGCTTTCTTT.

The chain combines TRBV5-1 with TRBJ2-7; D perhaps matches TRBD1 (6 bases). Trimming removed 3 bases at V and 1 base at J, with 8 bases between. Germline CDR1 reads SGHRS; CDR2 reads YFSETQ. The length of the CDR3 is 13 residues. CDR3 residues: CASSYTGSYEQYF. In nucleotides, the CDR3 is TGCGCCAGCAGCTACACAGGGTCCTACGAGCAGTACTTC.

The chain uses TRBV5-6 and TRBJ2-4; 8 bases map to TRBD1. J was trimmed by 0 bases and V by 4 bases; bases with no gene match: 6. The germline V gene has CDR1 SGHDT and CDR2 YYEEEE. CDR3 length: 16 amino acids. CDR3 DNA sequence: TGTGCCAGCAGCAGGACAGGGTACCTAGCCAAAAACATTCAGTACTTC. Amino acids: CASSRTGYLAKNIQYF.

This clone was detected once. V gene TRBV30 combines with J gene TRBJ2-7; TRBD1 agrees at 8 bases. Germline V gives CDR1 GTSNPN, CDR2 SVGIG (reference sequence). The CDR3 is 11 amino acids. The CDR3 nucleotides are TGTGCACATCAGGGGGCTTACGAGCAGTACTTC. Amino acid sequence: CAHQGAYEQYF.

This chain uses TRBV30 with TRBJ1-5; D unresolved. The CDR3 has 15 amino acids. Trimming pared 1 base from V and 10 bases from J, leaving 20 bases between. Germline V gene lookup returns CDR1 GTSNPN and CDR2 SVGIG (reference sequence). The DNA for the CDR3 is TGTGCCTGGAGTGCAAGTCGCGTCCAAGGGAGTCCCCAGCATTTT. Translation gives CAWSASRVQGSPQHF.

This clone was picked up a small number of times. The chain has TRBV28 and TRBJ2-2, with 7 bases aligning to TRBD2. Germline lookup yields CDR1 MDHEN and CDR2 SYDVKM. Unmatched junction bases numbered 9, after V lost 10 bases and J lost 1 base. The length of the CDR3 is 15 residues. CDR3 DNA sequence: TGTGCCACCGGCTATAGGGAGGGGAACACCGGGGAGCTGTTTTTT. Translated, it gives CATGYREGNTGELFF.

This chain links TRBV5-5 with TRBJ1-6; D is unclear. The CDR3 is 11 residues long. CDR1 SGHKS and CDR2 YYEKEE come from the germline V gene (reference sequence). V dropped 2 bases and J dropped 10 bases, with 4 bases sitting between them. The CDR3 spells CASSFESPLHF. The DNA for the CDR3 is TGTGCCAGCAGCTTTGAATCACCCCTCCACTTT.

This clone appeared a single time. The chain joins TRBV6-6 to TRBJ1-2; D perhaps matches TRBD1 (6 bases). CDR3 size: 14 residues. Trimming stripped 2 bases from V and 2 bases from J, with 9 bases between. Germline CDR1 and CDR2: MNHNY and SVGAGI (reference sequence). Written as DNA, the CDR3 is TGTGCCAGCAGTTACCACAGGGAAAACTATGGCTACACCTTC. Translated, it gives CASSYHRENYGYTF.

The chain recombines TRBV5-4 with TRBJ2-1; TRBD1 or TRBD2 may be the D gene (5 bases each). Germline V gives CDR1 SGHNT, CDR2 YYREEE (reference sequence). This CDR3 spans 19 amino acids. Trimming took 3 bases from V and 0 from J, leaving 22 bases between them. CDR3 sequence (DNA): TGTGCCAGCAGCTCCGGGACCACTACTCTCACCAGCTCCTACAATGAGCAGTTCTTC. Translating it yields CASSSGTTTLTSSYNEQFF.

The chain is built from TRBV19 and TRBJ1-4, with D perhaps matching TRBD1 (5 bases). The CDR3 totals 18 residues. Germline V gene data show CDR1 as LNHDA and CDR2 as SQIVND (reference sequence). V lost 0 bases to trimming and J lost 4 bases, with 18 bases between them. The CDR3, as DNA: TGTGCCAGTAGTATAGATGTTGGGGCAGCCAGAAGTAATGAAAAACTGTTTTTT. It translates to CASSIDVGAARSNEKLFF.

V is TRBV11-2 and J is TRBJ1-6, with 7 bases that match TRBD1. J was trimmed by 2 bases and V by 0 bases; bases with no gene match: 1. Germline loops: CDR1 SGHAT, CDR2 FQNNGV. The CDR3 spans 16 residues. CDR3 amino acids: CASSLEGQTYNSPLHF. The CDR3 region has the DNA TGTGCCAGCAGCTTAGAGGGACAGACCTATAATTCACCCCTCCACTTT.

CDR3 sequence reads: CASEFGTGGVEQYF. In DNA form, the CDR3 reads TGTGCCAGCGAATTCGGGACAGGGGGCGTCGAGCAGTACTTC. The chain employs TRBV7-9 and TRBJ2-7, with 12 bases aligning to TRBD1. Losses at the gene ends were 8 bases for V and 6 bases for J; bases not matched to a gene: 8. Germline-derived CDR1 and CDR2 are SEHNR and FQNEAQ (reference sequence). This CDR3 is built from 14 residues. Using reference TRBV7-9 and TRBJ2-7 for the parts outside the CDR3, the full variable domain is DTGVSQNPRHKITKRGQNVTFRCDPISEHNRLYWYRQTLGQGPEFLTYFQNEAQLEKSRLLSDRFSAERPKGSFSTLEIQRTEQGDSAMYLCASEFGTGGVEQYFGPGTRLTVT.

The genes are TRBV6-1 and TRBJ1-3; D is possibly TRBD1 (6 bases). Germline CDR1 is MNHNS and CDR2 is SASEGT. This CDR3 comprises 13 residues. Trimming removed 7 bases at V and 4 bases at J, with 11 bases between. CDR3 sequence: CASTRGYGNTIYF. The CDR3 DNA sequence: TGTGCCAGCACCAGGGGATACGGAAACACCATATATTTT.

This clone showed up just a few times. This chain connects TRBV15 to TRBJ1-3; perhaps TRBD1 as D (6 bases). The CDR3 is 15 residues long. Deletions cut 1 base from V and 2 bases from J, with 9 bases between. Germline loops: CDR1 LNHNV, CDR2 YYDKDF (reference sequence). The chain's CDR3 is CATSRVGGAGNTIYF. CDR3 in DNA: TGTGCCACCAGCAGAGTGGGGGGCGCTGGAAACACCATATATTTT.

The rearrangement links TRBV19 to TRBJ1-2; TRBD1 matches 9 bases. This CDR3 comprises 13 residues. With 4 bases clipped from V and 6 bases from J, the junction kept 3 bases outside the gene matches. CDR1 LNHDA and CDR2 SQIVND come from the germline V gene (reference sequence). The CDR3 sequence: CASSTGQGNGYTF. The CDR3 region has the DNA TGTGCCAGTAGTACGGGACAGGGTAATGGCTACACCTTC.